The clone carrying this TCR beta chain was observed a handful of times. Its specificity is unknown. This sample was included in a study of identical twins. TCRdb redid the calling of the 5' RACE reads with MiXCR, one entry per CDR3 protein. The table has some 320,000 distinct CDR3 sequences, roughly 12% seen once; the top ten hold about 7%. Notes on the study in general: Abundant beta clonotypes from cord blood had fewer insertions, unlike memory repertoires, which showed none. Diverse VJ usage suggested most zero-insertion clonotypes were not invariant T cells. Monozygotic twins shared more out-of-frame TCR alpha than recombination models predicted. With beta out-of-frame sequences, excess sharing by twins was weaker.

The CDR3 length is 16 residues. Looked up from germline, CDR1 is MNHEY and CDR2 is SMNVEV (reference sequence). V dropped 2 bases and J dropped 4; count of bases not matched to a gene: 8. These records were also assigned to another study, of yellow fever vaccine responses in identical twins.

The sequencing sample was made of CD8+ T cells sorted from blood. This clonotype was sampled from a woman younger than 30 in good health. The chain joins TRBV27 to TRBJ2-5, with TRBD1 matching 9 bases. The CDR3 coding sequence is TGTGCCAGCAGTTTAATTGCACAGGGGGCCCGAGAGACCCAGTACTTC. Encoded protein: CASSLIAQGARETQYF.